The source of this TCR beta chain is a study of a mutant IDH1 vaccine in newly diagnosed glioma. Remarks on this clone: The antigen remains undetermined.

Stated time point: week 35, safety follow-up. Every vaccine dose comprised 300 ug of mutant IDH1 20-mer peptide plus topical imiquimod. Sequenced by immunoSEQ multiplex PCR; TCRdb stores in-frame clones only, minus some. The profile shows approximately 45,000 clones, approximately 92% of them singletons. The sequence was collected from a man aged 50-60 years with glioma. Sequencing was performed on PBMCs, taken from a glioma patient whose treatment included an IDH1 peptide vaccine.

The CDR3 is CASRQGLSSYEQYF. The DNA of the CDR3 is TGTGCCAGCAGACAGGGGCTTTCCTCCTACGAGCAGTACTTC. This sequence joins TRBV2 and TRBJ2-7, with TRBD1 matching over 7 bases. CDR1 SNHLY and CDR2 FYNNEI come from the germline V gene. This CDR3 has 14 residues. Unmatched junction bases numbered 5, after V lost 6 bases and J lost 0 bases.